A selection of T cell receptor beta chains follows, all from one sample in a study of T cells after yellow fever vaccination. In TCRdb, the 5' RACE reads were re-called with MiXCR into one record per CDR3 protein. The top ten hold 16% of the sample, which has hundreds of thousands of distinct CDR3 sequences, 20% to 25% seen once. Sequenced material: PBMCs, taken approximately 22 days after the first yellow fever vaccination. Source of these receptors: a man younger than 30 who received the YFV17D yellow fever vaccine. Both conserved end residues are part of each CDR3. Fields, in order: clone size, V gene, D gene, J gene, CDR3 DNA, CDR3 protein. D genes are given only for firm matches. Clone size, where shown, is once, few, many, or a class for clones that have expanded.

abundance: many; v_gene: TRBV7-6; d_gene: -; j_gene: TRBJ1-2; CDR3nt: TGTGCCAGCAGCTTACAGGGGAACTATGGCTACACCTTC; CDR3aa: CASSLQGNYGYTF
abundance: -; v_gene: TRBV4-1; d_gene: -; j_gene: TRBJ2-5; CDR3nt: TGCGCCAGCAGCTTCTGGCCCAGGGAAGAGACCCAGTACTTC; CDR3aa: CASSFWPREETQYF
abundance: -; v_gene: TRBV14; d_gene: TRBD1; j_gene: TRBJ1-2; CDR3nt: TGTGCCAGCAGCCACCTCGGACAGGCCTATGGCTACACCTTC; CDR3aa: CASSHLGQAYGYTF
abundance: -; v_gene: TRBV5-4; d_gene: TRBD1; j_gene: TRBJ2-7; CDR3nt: TGTGCCAGCAGCTATGACAGGGGGGACGAGCAGTACTTC; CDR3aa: CASSYDRGDEQYF
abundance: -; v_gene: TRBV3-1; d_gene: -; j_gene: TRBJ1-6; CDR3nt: TGTGCCAGCAGCCAAGATAACCGAGCCTATAATTCACCCCTCCACTTT; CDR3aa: CASSQDNRAYNSPLHF
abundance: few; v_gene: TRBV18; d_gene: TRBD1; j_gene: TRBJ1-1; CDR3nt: TGTGCCAGCTCACGATACCGGGACAGGGGGAACACTGAAGCTTTCTTT; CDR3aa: CASSRYRDRGNTEAFF
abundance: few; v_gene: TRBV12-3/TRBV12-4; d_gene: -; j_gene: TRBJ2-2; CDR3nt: TGTGCCAGCAGCCTCCTCGGGGGGCCCACCGGGGAGCTGTTTTTT; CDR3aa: CASSLLGGPTGELFF
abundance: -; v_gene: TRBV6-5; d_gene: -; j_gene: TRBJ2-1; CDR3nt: TGTGCCAGCAGTTACTCTGCGAGGGTGAATTACAATGAGCAGTTCTTC; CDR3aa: CASSYSARVNYNEQFF
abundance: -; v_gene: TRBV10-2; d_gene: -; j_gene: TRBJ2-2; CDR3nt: TGCGCCAGCCAACAGGAGCATGATGTGAACACCGGGGAGCTGTTTTTT; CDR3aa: CASQQEHDVNTGELFF
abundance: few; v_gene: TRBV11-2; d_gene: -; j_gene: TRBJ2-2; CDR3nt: -; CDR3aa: CASSPRSGQGGTGELFF
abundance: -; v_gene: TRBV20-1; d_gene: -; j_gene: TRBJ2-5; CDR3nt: TGCAGTGCTACGAAGGGGGTACAAGAGACCCAGTACTTC; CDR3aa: CSATKGVQETQYF
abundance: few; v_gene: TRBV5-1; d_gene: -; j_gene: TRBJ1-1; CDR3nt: TGCGCCAGCAGCGCCCGACAGTCAGATCTACTACCCACTGAAGCTTTCTTT; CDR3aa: CASSARQSDLLPTEAFF
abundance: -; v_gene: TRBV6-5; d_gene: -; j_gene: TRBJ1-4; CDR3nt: TGTGCCAGCAGTTACGAGTTGCCCCTCGGTGAACTGTTTTTT; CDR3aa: CASSYELPLGELFF
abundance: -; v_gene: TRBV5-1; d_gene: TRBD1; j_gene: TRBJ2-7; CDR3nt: TGCGCCAGCAGGTCGCGGACAGGGGGTGAGAACTACGAGCAGTACTTC; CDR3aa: CASRSRTGGENYEQYF
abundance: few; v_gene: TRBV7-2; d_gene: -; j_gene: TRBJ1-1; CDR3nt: TGTGCCAGCAGTTTCAGGGGTTCGGGCACTGAAGCTTTCTTT; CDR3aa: CASSFRGSGTEAFF
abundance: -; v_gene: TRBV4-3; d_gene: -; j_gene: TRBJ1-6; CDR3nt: TGCGCCAGCAGCGCCCGGGACGCGAGCTCCTATAATTCACCCCTCCACTTT; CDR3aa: CASSARDASSYNSPLHF
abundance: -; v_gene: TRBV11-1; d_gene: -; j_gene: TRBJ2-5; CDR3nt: TGTGCCAGCAGCTTCCAGGCAGGGGATCAAGAGACCCAGTACTTC; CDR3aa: CASSFQAGDQETQYF
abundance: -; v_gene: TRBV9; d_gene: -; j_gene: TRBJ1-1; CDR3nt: TGTGCCAGCAGCGCCGAGGCGGGGACACCTTACACTGAAGCTTTCTTT; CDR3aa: CASSAEAGTPYTEAFF
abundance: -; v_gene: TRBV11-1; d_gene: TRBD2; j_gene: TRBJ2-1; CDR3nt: TGTGCCAGCAGCCACCGGGGACTAGCGGGGGGGCACGATGAGCAGTTCTTC; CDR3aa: CASSHRGLAGGHDEQFF
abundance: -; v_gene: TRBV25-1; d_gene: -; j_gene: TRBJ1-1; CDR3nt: TGTGCCAGCAGTGAAAGAAGTCGGGAAGCTTTCTTT; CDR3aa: CASSERSREAFF
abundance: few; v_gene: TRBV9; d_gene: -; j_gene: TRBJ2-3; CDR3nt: TGTGCCAGCAGCGTAGCGGGGGACCTCACAGATACGCAGTATTTT; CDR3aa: CASSVAGDLTDTQYF
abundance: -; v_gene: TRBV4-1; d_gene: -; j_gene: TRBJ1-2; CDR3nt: TGCGCCAGCAGCCGGGAGCAGGGGTTTCTTGACTATGGCTACACCTTC; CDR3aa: CASSREQGFLDYGYTF
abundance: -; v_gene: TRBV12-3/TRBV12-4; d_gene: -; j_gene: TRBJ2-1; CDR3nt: TGTGCCAGCAGTTTTGGTCTATCCGTGTTGGGAAATGAGCAGTTCTTC; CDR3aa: CASSFGLSVLGNEQFF
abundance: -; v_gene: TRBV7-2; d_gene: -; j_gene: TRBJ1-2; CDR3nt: TGTGCCAGCAGCTTAGAGGCTTGGGGCTACACCTTC; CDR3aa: CASSLEAWGYTF
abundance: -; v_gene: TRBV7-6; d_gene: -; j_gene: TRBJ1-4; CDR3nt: TGTGCCAGCAGCCCCGGACGGGGACTTAATGAAAAACTGTTTTTT; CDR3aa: CASSPGRGLNEKLFF
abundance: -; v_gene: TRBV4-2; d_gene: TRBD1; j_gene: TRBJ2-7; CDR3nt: TGTGCCATCAGCCCTGGGGACAGCTACGAGCAGTACTTC; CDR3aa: CAISPGDSYEQYF
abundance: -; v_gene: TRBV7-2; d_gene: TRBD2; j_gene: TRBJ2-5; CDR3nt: TGTGCCAGCAGCCCCGGGGGGGGACACGCACAAGAGACCCAGTACTTC; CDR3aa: CASSPGGGHAQETQYF
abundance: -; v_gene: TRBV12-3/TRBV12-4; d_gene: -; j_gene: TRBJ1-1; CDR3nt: TGTGCCAGCAGTTTTTGGGGGCGCACTGAAGCTTTCTTT; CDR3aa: CASSFWGRTEAFF
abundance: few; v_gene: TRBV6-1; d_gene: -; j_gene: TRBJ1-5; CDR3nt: TGTGCCAGCAGTGGAGGCCTTTATAGCAATCAGCCCCAGCATTTT; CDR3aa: CASSGGLYSNQPQHF
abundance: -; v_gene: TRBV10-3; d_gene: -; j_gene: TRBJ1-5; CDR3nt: TGTGCCATCAGTGAGCCGTTGACCCGGGACAACAATCAGCCCCAGCATTTT; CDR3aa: CAISEPLTRDNNQPQHF
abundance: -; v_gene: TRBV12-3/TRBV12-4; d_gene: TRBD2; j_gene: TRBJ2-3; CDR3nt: TGTGCCATCAGTCCCCGGGGACTAGCGGGGCTACGCACAGATACGCAGTATTTT; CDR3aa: CAISPRGLAGLRTDTQYF
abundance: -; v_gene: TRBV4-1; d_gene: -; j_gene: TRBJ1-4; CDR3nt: TGCGCCAGCAGCCCCGGACCGGCGGATGAAAAACTGTTTTTT; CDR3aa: CASSPGPADEKLFF
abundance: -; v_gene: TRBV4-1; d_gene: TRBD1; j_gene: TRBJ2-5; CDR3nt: TGCGCCAGCAGCCAGGACAGGGGGTGGCAAGAGACCCAGTACTTC; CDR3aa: CASSQDRGWQETQYF
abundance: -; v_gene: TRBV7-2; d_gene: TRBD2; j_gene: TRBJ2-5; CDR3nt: TGTGCCAGCAGCACTCAACCTAGCGGGGGCAAAGAGACCCAGTACTTC; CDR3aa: CASSTQPSGGKETQYF
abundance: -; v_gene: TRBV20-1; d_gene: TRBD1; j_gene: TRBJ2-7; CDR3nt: TGCAGTGCACGGACAGGATTCTACGAGCAGTACTTC; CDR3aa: CSARTGFYEQYF
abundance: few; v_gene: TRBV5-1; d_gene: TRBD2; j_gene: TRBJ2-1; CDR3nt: TGCGCCAGCAGCGGATTTGGGAAGCGGGGAGATTACAATGAGCAGTTCTTC; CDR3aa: CASSGFGKRGDYNEQFF
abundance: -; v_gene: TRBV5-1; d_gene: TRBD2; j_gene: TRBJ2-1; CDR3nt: TGCGCCACCGCGCGGGTAGCGGGGATACATGAGCAGTTCTTC; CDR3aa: CATARVAGIHEQFF
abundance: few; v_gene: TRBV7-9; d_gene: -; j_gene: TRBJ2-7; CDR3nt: TGTGCCAGCAGCTTAATACCACAGGGTGAATACGAGCAGTACTTC; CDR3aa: CASSLIPQGEYEQYF
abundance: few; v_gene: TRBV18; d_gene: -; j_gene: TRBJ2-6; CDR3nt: TGTGCCAGCTCACCCGCGGGTTCTGGGGCCAACGTCCTGACTTTC; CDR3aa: CASSPAGSGANVLTF
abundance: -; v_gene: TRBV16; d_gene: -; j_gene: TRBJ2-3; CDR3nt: TGTGCCAGCAGCCAATTGTGGTCGAACACAGATACGCAGTATTTT; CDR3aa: CASSQLWSNTDTQYF
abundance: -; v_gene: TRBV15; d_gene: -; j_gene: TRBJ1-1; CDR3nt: TGTGCCACCAGCAGAGGGGGGGACACTGAAGCTTTCTTT; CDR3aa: CATSRGGDTEAFF
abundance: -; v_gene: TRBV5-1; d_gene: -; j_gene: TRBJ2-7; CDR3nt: TGCGCCAGCAGCCGGGAACAGGGTACCTACGAGCAGTACTTC; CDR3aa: CASSREQGTYEQYF